This passage covers 16 T cell receptor beta chains from one sample sequenced in a study of T cell responses to AZD1222 COVID-19 vaccine. Method: immunoSEQ multiplex PCR; TCRdb's copy keeps in-frame clones and lacks some. The data hold fewer than 90,000 clones, with around nine tenths observed a single time. The source material was peripheral blood, sampled 28 days after the second AZD1222 dose. Receptors originate from an adult who received the AZD1222 COVID-19 vaccine.

This chain joins TRBV19 and TRBJ1-5, with a tentative D call TRBD1 (5 bases). V was clipped by 4 bases and J by 5 bases, with 15 bases between them. In germline, CDR1 is LNHDA, CDR2 SQIVND (reference sequence). CDR3 length: 15 residues. CDR3 amino acids: CASSNGGWYDQPQHF. CDR3 sequence (DNA): TGTGCCAGTAGTAATGGGGGTTGGTATGATCAGCCCCAGCATTTT.

This rearrangement joins TRBV10-1 to TRBJ2-3; TRBD1 matches at 8 bases. The V segment lost 3 bases and the J segment 10 bases; nucleotides outside the gene matches: 12. The CDR3 totals 15 residues. Germline V CDR1 and CDR2: WNHNN, SYGVQD (reference sequence). This chain's CDR3 is CASSEGTGGLVAQYF. For the CDR3, the DNA is TGCGCCAGCAGTGAAGGGACAGGCGGCCTCGTTGCGCAGTATTTT.

V gene TRBV6-5 combines with J gene TRBJ1-5, with TRBD1 as a possible D gene (5 bases). The CDR3 runs 15 residues. V lost 7 bases and J 2 bases, leaving 15 bases between the germline ends. Germline lookup yields CDR1 MNHEY and CDR2 SVGAGI. CDR3 in DNA: TGTGCCAGCACCCGGGGGGGGTTTGGCAATCAGCCCCAGCATTTT. It specifies CASTRGGFGNQPQHF.

The chain combines TRBV6-5 with TRBJ1-2, with D unclear. The CDR3 totals 15 residues. The germline V and J ends were trimmed by 7 bases and 4 bases, with 19 bases remaining between them. The germline CDR1 and CDR2 sequences are MNHEY and SVGAGI. This CDR3 reads CASTPVATQFYGYTF. DNA of the CDR3: TGTGCCAGCACCCCGGTAGCTACCCAGTTCTATGGCTACACCTTC.

The DNA of the CDR3 is TGTGCCAGTCGAAATCCAGGGGGCCGGAACTATGGCTACACCTTC. Amino acid sequence: CASRNPGGRNYGYTF. The rearrangement links TRBV28 to TRBJ1-2, with 8 bases lining up with TRBD1. From germline, CDR1 is MDHEN and CDR2 SYDVKM. There are 15 residues in the CDR3. J lost 2 bases, V lost 9 bases, and 11 bases had no gene match.

The V call is TRBV5-6, the J call TRBJ1-4; 7 bases agree with TRBD1. Germline CDR1 reads SGHDT; CDR2 reads YYEEEE. CDR3 length: 15 residues. With 4 bases clipped from V and 3 bases from J, the junction kept 6 bases outside the gene matches. In DNA form, the CDR3 reads TGTGCCAGCAGCATAACAGGGGCGGCTAATGAAAAACTGTTTTTT. Translating gives CASSITGAANEKLFF.

The rearrangement uses TRBV7-2 and TRBJ1-2; D may be TRBD1 (5 bases). Between the trimmed V and J ends, which lost 5 bases and 6 bases, there was a span of 19 bases. The CDR3 sequence is 15 residues long. Germline values: CDR1 SGHTA, CDR2 FQGNSA. As DNA, the CDR3 is TGTGCCAGCAGCCAAACCTCAGGGCAGGGCAATGGCTACACCTTC. This codes for CASSQTSGQGNGYTF.

This clone occurred once. The chain combines TRBV7-3 with TRBJ1-3; no clear D gene. CDR1 and CDR2 from the germline V gene are SGHTA and FQGTGA. The CDR3 extends over 13 amino acids. V lost 4 bases and J lost 2, with 6 bases in between. For the CDR3, the DNA is TGTGCCAGCAGCTCATATGCTGGAAACACCATATATTTT. Translated: CASSSYAGNTIYF.

The V call is TRBV5-1, the J call TRBJ2-3; the D is unclear. The CDR3 runs 14 residues. Trimming left V 3 bases short and J 6 bases short, with 14 bases between. The germline V gene encodes CDR1 SGHRS and CDR2 YFSETQ. The CDR3 region is CASSSPERLDTQYF. The CDR3 DNA sequence: TGCGCCAGCAGCTCGCCGGAAAGGTTGGATACGCAGTATTTT.

DNA of the CDR3: TGTGCCAGCAGCGAGAGGGGGAATCAGCCCCAGCATTTT. Translated, it gives CASSERGNQPQHF. The chain uses TRBV2 and TRBJ1-5, with D perhaps TRBD1 (6 bases). CDR3 length equals 13 residues. Trimming shortened V by 6 bases and J by 4 bases, and 10 bases separated the two germline ends. The V gene's germline CDR1 is SNHLY and CDR2 FYNNEI.

This sequence joins TRBV9 and TRBJ1-1; no firm D call. Germline-derived CDR1 and CDR2 are SGDLS and YYNGEE. Trimming stripped 3 bases from V and 0 bases from J, with 9 bases between. This CDR3 spans 14 amino acids. The CDR3 coding sequence is TGTGCCAGCAGCGACCGAGTCATGAACACTGAAGCTTTCTTT. It specifies CASSDRVMNTEAFF.

V and J are TRBV2 and TRBJ2-5; D may be TRBD2 (7 bases). Germline values: CDR1 SNHLY, CDR2 FYNNEI. The CDR3 is 16 residues long. The V and J ends lost 5 bases and 0 bases respectively, with 16 bases between them. This CDR3 is CASSRQAAGDQETQYF. Written as DNA, the CDR3 is TGTGCCAGCAGTAGACAGGCCGCGGGGGACCAAGAGACCCAGTACTTC.

This clone came up once. V gene TRBV7-3 combines with J gene TRBJ1-2; 7 nucleotides match TRBD1. This CDR3 has 14 residues. J gave up 3 bases and V 5 bases, and 6 bases lay outside the gene matches. CDR1 SGHTA and CDR2 FQGTGA come from the germline V gene. CDR3 amino acids: CASSPTGADYGYTF. CDR3 coding DNA: TGTGCCAGCAGCCCTACAGGGGCCGACTATGGCTACACCTTC. Drawing the rest from reference TRBV7-3 and TRBJ1-2, the complete variable domain is GAGVSQTPSNKVTEKGKYVELRCDPISGHTALYWYRQSLGQGPEFLIYFQGTGAADDSGLPNDRFFAVRPEGSVSTLKIQRTERGDSAVYLCASSPTGADYGYTFGSGTRLTVV.

The CDR3 here is CASSTRLLGSYEQYF. The CDR3 DNA reads TGTGCCAGTAGTACCCGTCTGCTGGGGTCCTACGAGCAGTACTTC. The genes are TRBV19 and TRBJ2-7, with D uncertain. The V end lost 4 bases, the J end lost 1 base, and 14 bases lay between the germline ends. The CDR3 has 15 amino acids. CDR1 and CDR2 (germline): LNHDA, SQIVND (reference sequence).

The gene calls are TRBV5-1 and TRBJ2-3; 13 bases fit TRBD2. The CDR3 is 17 residues long. The V segment lost 6 bases and the J segment 2 bases; nucleotides outside the gene matches: 9. The germline CDR1 and CDR2 sequences are SGHRS and YFSETQ. In DNA form, the CDR3 reads TGCGCCAGCACCCCGACTAGCGGGGGGTCAATCACAGATACGCAGTATTTT. Its protein is CASTPTSGGSITDTQYF. The entire variable domain, with the rest obtained from reference TRBV5-1 and TRBJ2-3, is as follows: KAGVTQTPRYLIKTRGQQVTLSCSPISGHRSVSWYQQTPGQGLQFLFEYFSETQRNKGNFPGRFSGRQFSNSRSEMNVSTLELGDSALYLCASTPTSGGSITDTQYFGPGTRLTVL.

The chain carries TRBV13 and TRBJ2-7; the D gene is possibly TRBD1 (6 bases). The CDR3 covers 18 residues. V was cut by 5 bases and J by 2 bases, with 25 bases left in between. Germline CDR1 PRHDT, CDR2 FYEKMQ (reference sequence). CDR3 amino acids: CASSPTRGRLADPYEQYF. The CDR3, as DNA: TGTGCCAGCAGCCCGACCAGGGGCCGCCTTGCTGATCCCTACGAGCAGTACTTC.